The 4 T cell receptor beta chains presented below share a single source sample, sequenced in a study of low-dose radiotherapy and immunotherapy resistance in tumors. Primers used for first-strand cDNA, a TRAV- and TRBV-specific set, covered both alpha and beta chains. It was with a constant-region primer and a V-primer adapter that TCRs were amplified over around 18 PCR cycles. Each CDR3 protein is one row after TCRdb ran MiXCR on the reads. This sample has about 100,000 distinct CDR3 sequences; less than 25% occur once, and the top ten carry about 4%. Time point of the sample: after trial treatment. Treatment described: LDRT plus nivolumab, ipilimumab, low-dose cyclophosphamide and aspirin (RACIN trial). The specimen comprised PBMCs, sampled after low-dose radiotherapy plus immunotherapy. Receptor source: a male donor with prostate cancer.

This clonotype was found many times. This sequence joins TRBV6-6 and TRBJ1-1; D remains ambiguous. The V end lost 6 bases, the J end lost 1 base, and 12 bases lay between the germline ends. Germline-derived CDR1 and CDR2 are MNHNY and SVGAGI (reference sequence). The CDR3 is made up of 14 amino acids. The CDR3 here is CASRDGRENTEAFF. In DNA form, the CDR3 reads TGTGCCAGCAGGGACGGACGTGAGAACACTGAAGCTTTCTTT.

In this sample, this clonotype turned up many times. The rearrangement joins TRBV4-1 to TRBJ2-7; D is unclear. This CDR3 is 16 amino acids long. The germline CDR1 and CDR2 sequences are MGHRA and YSYEKL. V was trimmed by 0 bases and J by 2 bases, leaving 14 bases between them. The CDR3 here is CASSQEAAGRTYEQYF. For the CDR3, the DNA is TGCGCCAGCAGCCAAGAGGCCGCAGGTCGAACCTACGAGCAGTACTTC.

A note on this clonotype: Just one base apart from a much larger clone, this may be a read error. V gene TRBV6-2 or TRBV6-3 combines with J gene TRBJ2-1; 10 bases are a match to TRBD2. Germline V gene sequence: CDR1 MNHEY, CDR2 SVGEGT. The CDR3 runs 15 residues. J gave up 10 bases and V 5 bases, and 11 bases lay outside the gene matches. CDR3 region: CASSDPSGGSYEQFF. The CDR3 region has the DNA TGTGCCAGCAGTGACCCTAGCGGGGGCTCCTACGAGCAGTTCTTC.

This clonotype was picked up many times. The V call is TRBV7-2, the J call TRBJ1-2; D might be TRBD1 (6 bases). V dropped 2 bases and J dropped 6 bases, with 13 bases sitting between them. CDR1 SGHTA and CDR2 FQGNSA come from the germline V gene. The CDR3 consists of 14 residues. In DNA form, the CDR3 reads TGTGCCAGCAGCTTAAGGTCCGGGGGCGATGGCTACACCTTC. This gives the protein CASSLRSGGDGYTF.